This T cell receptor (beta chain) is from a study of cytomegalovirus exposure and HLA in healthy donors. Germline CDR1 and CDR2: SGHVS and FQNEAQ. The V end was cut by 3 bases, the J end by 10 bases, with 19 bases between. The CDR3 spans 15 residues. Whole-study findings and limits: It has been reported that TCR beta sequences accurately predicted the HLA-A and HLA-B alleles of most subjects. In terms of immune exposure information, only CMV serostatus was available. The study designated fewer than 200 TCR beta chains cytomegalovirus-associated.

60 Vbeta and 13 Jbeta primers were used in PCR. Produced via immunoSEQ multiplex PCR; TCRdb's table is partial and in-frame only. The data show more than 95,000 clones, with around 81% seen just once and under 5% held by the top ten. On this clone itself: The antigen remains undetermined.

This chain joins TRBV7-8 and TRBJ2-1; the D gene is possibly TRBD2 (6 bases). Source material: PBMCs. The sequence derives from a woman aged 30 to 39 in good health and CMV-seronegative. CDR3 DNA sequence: TGTGCCAGCAGCTTGGCCCGACTAGTGGGAGGAGAGCAGTTCTTC. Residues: CASSLARLVGGEQFF.